This TCR beta chain was observed in a study of cytomegalovirus exposure and HLA in healthy donors. The study, taken as a whole, reports: TRBV6-2, TRBV6-3 and other indistinguishable V segments were excluded.

Germline V gives CDR1 SGHTA, CDR2 FQGNSA. This CDR3 region has 15 residues. V lost 1 base, J lost 6 bases, and 7 bases stayed unmatched. Use of 60 Vbeta and 13 Jbeta primers characterized the PCR. This table comes from immunoSEQ multiplex PCR, and its TCRdb copy is limited to in-frame clones, with some not included. The sample table includes about 140,000 clones. About this clone itself: The antigen is unknown.

This clonotype originated in a woman younger than 30 in good health and CMV-seronegative. The chain has TRBV7-2 and TRBJ2-7, with 9 bases fitting TRBD1. Sample: PBMCs. The CDR3 coding sequence is TGTGCCAGCAGCTTAGGGGGACAGGGTGGAGCCGAGCAGTACTTC. This sequence encodes CASSLGGQGGAEQYF. Looking up the rest from reference TRBV7-2 and TRBJ2-7 gives the full variable domain: GAGVSQSPSNKVTEKGKDVELRCDPISGHTALYWYRQSLGQGLEFLIYFQGNSAPDKSGLPSDRFSAERTGGSVSTLTIQRTQQEDSAVYLCASSLGGQGGAEQYFGPGTRLTVT.